This section outlines one T cell receptor beta chain sequence together with its context. The sample originates from a study of blood T cell repertoires in COVID-19. The overall study: Sources were T cells, B-cell-depleted T cells, or PBMCs; the material itself was cDNA or gDNA.

CDR1 SGDLS and CDR2 YYNGEE come from the germline V gene. V shed 0 bases and J 4 bases; nucleotides not matched to a gene: 3. The CDR3 consists of 15 residues. Per the authors' pipeline: Estimated nucleated cell counts came from reference gene primer amplification. Sequenced by immunoSEQ multiplex PCR; TCRdb stores in-frame clones only, minus some. D and trimming were read from the DNA, whereas the V and J calls and clone size are those reported in that table. The repertoire holds about 42,000 clones, with 75% to 90% as singletons. This sequence originates from a man aged 25 to 40 with active or convalescent COVID-19. V gene TRBV9 combines with J gene TRBJ1-2; TRBD1 matches 10 bases. What was sequenced was peripheral blood. CDR3 DNA: TGTGCCAGCAGCGTAGGGGACAGGGGTCCCTATGGCTACACCTTC. Residues: CASSVGDRGPYGYTF.